This TCR beta chain came from a study of OX40 agonist ivuxolimab in advanced cancers. Measured with immunoSEQ multiplex PCR; TCRdb has only the in-frame clones, and not every one. The table lists fewer than 90,000 clones, around 87% of them singletons. With V trimmed by 10 bases and J by 4 bases, 9 bases remained unmatched. The germline V gene has CDR1 ENHRY and CDR2 SYGVKD. The CDR3 has 14 residues. The sequencing here drew on CD4+ or CD8+ T cells sorted from blood, taken in a trial of the OX40 agonist ivuxolimab. The clonotype originates from an adult with an advanced solid tumor such as melanoma, head and neck, liver or kidney cancer. V usage is TRBV10-3 and J usage is TRBJ1-5; 8 bases map to TRBD1. CDR3 region: CATATGAYNQPQHF. The CDR3 DNA reads TGTGCCACTGCGACAGGGGCCTATAATCAGCCCCAGCATTTT.